This T cell receptor beta chain originates from a study of blood T cell repertoires in COVID-19. Study overall: Spain, Italy and the United States supplied samples that represented acute and convalescent COVID-19.

Authors' analysis steps: How many nucleated cells were present was estimated from reference gene primer amplification. Some clones are missing from TCRdb's copy, which holds only in-frame ones; the method was immunoSEQ multiplex PCR. Clone size and V and J calls were adopted from that table, with D and trimming inferred from the DNA. The data hold about 480,000 clones, with 88% observed a single time. CDR1 is SQVTM, CDR2 ANQGSEA, per germline. The ends lost 8 bases at V and 3 bases at J; junction bases unmatched: 18. The CDR3 consists of 17 residues. Participants were aged about 18 to 100 years from more than 20 US areas.

The clonotype comes from a woman aged 40 to 50 who had recovered from COVID-19. Sequencing was carried out using PBMCs or T cells enriched from blood (not recorded which). The chain joins TRBV29-1 to TRBJ1-1, with 10 bases that match TRBD1. CDR3 loop: CSPTKRTGGGGDTEAFF. For the CDR3, the DNA is TGCAGCCCGACGAAACGGACAGGGGGAGGAGGAGACACTGAAGCTTTCTTT.